Sequencing of this TCR beta chain was carried out in a study of blood T cell repertoires in COVID-19. Overall study context: There were acute and convalescent COVID-19 samples, and they came from the United States, Italy and Spain. PBMCs, B-cell-depleted T cells, or T cells were the source of the cDNA or gDNA that made up the material.

Authors' processing steps: Amplification of reference gene primers was used by the study to estimate nucleated cell counts. Data came from immunoSEQ multiplex PCR; TCRdb stores just in-frame clones and leaves some out. For V, J and clone size, that table is used; D and trimming come from the DNA. The top ten hold less than 0.85% of the sample, which has approximately 170,000 clones, 70% to 90% seen once. Each recovered donor of Cohort 3 presented with two negative PCRs, clearance, or symptom resolution. The V and J ends lost 8 bases and 7 bases respectively, with 11 bases between them. The V gene's germline CDR1 is KGHSH and CDR2 LQKENI. The CDR3 runs 12 residues.

The source material was PBMCs or T cells enriched from blood (not recorded which). The rearrangement uses TRBV18 and TRBJ2-2, with D possibly being TRBD2 (5 bases). The receptor comes from a woman aged 18-29 years who had recovered from COVID-19. The CDR3 DNA sequence: TGTGCCAGCCACACGGAGGACGGGGAGCTGTTTTTT. Translated, it gives CASHTEDGELFF.